The 5 T cell receptor beta chains in this list originate from one sample, sequenced in a study of cytomegalovirus exposure and HLA in healthy donors (dated 2017 in TCRdb). Library preparation used the immunoSEQ multiplex PCR assay. For the multiplex PCR, a mixture combining 60 forward primers for TCR Vbeta segments and 13 reverse primers for TCR Jbeta segments was used. TCRdb mirrors the immuneACCESS table, restricted to in-frame sequences. Some clones are absent from its copies; in checked studies, under half trace to an unresolved V gene, and the reason for the others is unknown. The sample table lists about 200,000 clones, more than 65% of them with a count of one. The biggest ten clones account for roughly 1.6% of the sample. Specimen: PBMCs. These TCRs come from a man in his fifties or sixties in good health and CMV-seronegative.

The genes are TRBV25-1 and TRBJ2-7, with D uncertain. Germline V gene lookup returns CDR1 MGHDK and CDR2 SYGVNS. The CDR3 loop spans 15 amino acids. V gave up 5 bases and J gave up 4 bases, with 18 bases separating them. The CDR3 here is CASSSPLLGLYEQYF. The CDR3 DNA reads as TGTGCCAGCAGTTCCCCACTCTTGGGCCTTTACGAGCAGTACTTC.

The chain couples TRBV4-1 to TRBJ2-5, with D possibly being TRBD2 (5 bases). Trimming left V 0 bases short and J 5 bases short, with 7 bases between. CDR3 length: 13 residues. In germline, CDR1 is MGHRA, CDR2 YSYEKL. The CDR3: CASSQELGETQYF. The CDR3 DNA reads as TGCGCCAGCAGCCAAGAACTAGGGGAGACCCAGTACTTC.

The genes are TRBV6-1 and TRBJ2-2; TRBD1 might be the D (6 bases). CDR1 is MNHNS, CDR2 SASEGT, per germline. The CDR3 runs to 15 residues. Trimming cost V 7 bases and J 5 bases, with 17 bases left between them. The CDR3 spells CASTRTEGYTGELFF. The CDR3 coding sequence is TGTGCCAGCACCAGGACAGAGGGTTATACCGGGGAGCTGTTTTTT.

This chain uses TRBV28 with TRBJ1-2; 7 nucleotides match TRBD1. Trimming took 7 bases from V and 5 from J; bases not matched to a gene: 10. The CDR3 runs 14 residues. Germline CDR1 reads MDHEN; CDR2 reads SYDVKM. The chain's CDR3 is CASKLDRERYGYTF. CDR3 coding DNA: TGTGCCAGCAAGCTAGACAGGGAGCGGTATGGCTACACCTTC.

In its sample, this clone was seen once. The chain combines TRBV30 with TRBJ2-7, with D tentatively TRBD2 (7 bases). This CDR3 contains 16 residues. The V end was cut by 5 bases, the J end by 3 bases, with 23 bases between. Germline CDR1 is GTSNPN and CDR2 is SVGIG (reference sequence). The CDR3 nucleotides read TGTGCCTGGGCACCCCCCTGGGGGAGGGGGGACTACGAGCAGTACTTC. Its protein product is CAWAPPWGRGDYEQYF.